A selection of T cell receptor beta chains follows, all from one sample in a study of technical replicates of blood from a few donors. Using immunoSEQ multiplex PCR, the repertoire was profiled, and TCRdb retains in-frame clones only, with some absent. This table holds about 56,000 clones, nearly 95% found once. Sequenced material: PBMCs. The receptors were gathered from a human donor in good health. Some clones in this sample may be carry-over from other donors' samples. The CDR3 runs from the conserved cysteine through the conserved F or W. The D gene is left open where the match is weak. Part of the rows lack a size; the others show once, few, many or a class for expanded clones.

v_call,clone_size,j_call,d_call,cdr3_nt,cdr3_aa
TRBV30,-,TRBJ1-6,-,TGTGCCTGGAGTGTAGGGACTGGCAATTCACCCCTCCACTTT,CAWSVGTGNSPLHF
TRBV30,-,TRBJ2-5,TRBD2,TGTGCCTGGAGTCAGACTAGCGGGAGCTGGGCCCAGGGGGAGACCCAGTACTTC,CAWSQTSGSWAQGETQYF
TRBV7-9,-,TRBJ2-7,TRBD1,TGTGCCAGCAGCTTAACTGGTGGGCGACAGGGTGGCTACGAGCAGTACTTC,CASSLTGGRQGGYEQYF
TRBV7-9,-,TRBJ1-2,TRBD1,TGTGCCAGCAGCTTAGGGTACAGGGGAATCTATGGCTACACCTTC,CASSLGYRGIYGYTF
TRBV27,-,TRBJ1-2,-,TGTGCCACCAGGGGAGTTAACTATGGCTACACCTTC,CATRGVNYGYTF
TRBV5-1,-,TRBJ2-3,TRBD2,TGCGCCAGCAACCGAGCGGGGTTCACAGATACGCAGTATTTT,CASNRAGFTDTQYF
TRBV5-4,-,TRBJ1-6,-,TGTGCCAGCAGCTTGGGGGAGTCCAAGTTTAATTCACCCCTCCACTTT,CASSLGESKFNSPLHF
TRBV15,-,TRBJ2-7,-,TGTGCCACCAGCAGAGATACCAGGGGGGACGAGCAGTACTTC,CATSRDTRGDEQYF
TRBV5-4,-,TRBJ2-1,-,TGTGCCAGCAGCTTGGCGACCGGGAGCCACAATGAGCAGTTCTTC,CASSLATGSHNEQFF
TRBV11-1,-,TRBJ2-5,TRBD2,TGTGCCAGCAGTCAGGGTCTAGCGGGGGGCCTTGGGACCCAGTACTTC,CASSQGLAGGLGTQYF
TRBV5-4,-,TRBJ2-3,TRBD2,TGTGCCAGCAGCTTTGGGGCTAGCGGGGGAGATACGCAGTATTTT,CASSFGASGGDTQYF
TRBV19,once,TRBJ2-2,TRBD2,TGTGCCAGTAGTAGTAGCGGGACAAACACCGGGGAGCTGTTTTTT,CASSSSGTNTGELFF
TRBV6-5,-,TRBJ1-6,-,TGTGCCAGCAGACCGCCCGGACAGTCTAATTCACCCCTCCACTTT,CASRPPGQSNSPLHF
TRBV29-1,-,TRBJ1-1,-,TGCAGCGTTATTGACAGTGAAGCTTTCTTT,CSVIDSEAFF
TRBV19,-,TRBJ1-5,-,TGTGCCAGTAGTATCGGGGGGAGCAATCAGCCCCAGCATTTT,CASSIGGSNQPQHF
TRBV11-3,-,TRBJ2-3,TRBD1,TGTGCCAGCAGCTTAGACGGCCCAGGGGGCACAAATACGCAGTATTTT,CASSLDGPGGTNTQYF
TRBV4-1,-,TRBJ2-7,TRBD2,TGCGCCAGCAGCCAAGACGGGGGGGCCACCTACGAGCAGTACTTC,CASSQDGGATYEQYF
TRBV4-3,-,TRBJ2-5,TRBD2,TGCGCCAGCAGCCAAGGGGGTAGCGGGGCTGGAGAGACCCAGTACTTC,CASSQGGSGAGETQYF
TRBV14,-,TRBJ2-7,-,TGTGCCAGCAGCCATTCAACCGCAAAGGGGGAGGAGTCCCGGGGAGGGGTTCTACACGAGCAGTACTTC,CASSHSTAKGEESRGGVLHEQYF
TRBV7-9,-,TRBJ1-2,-,TGTGCCAGCGGCCACAGGGCTGACTATGGCTACACCTTC,CASGHRADYGYTF
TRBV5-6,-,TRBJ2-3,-,TGTGCCAGCAGCCTCTCGGCGGCTACACACACAGATACGCAGTATTTT,CASSLSAATHTDTQYF
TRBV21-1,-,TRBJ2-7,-,TGTGCCAGCAGCAAAGGCAGGGGGTACGAGCAGTACTTC,CASSKGRGYEQYF
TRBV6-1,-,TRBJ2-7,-,TGTGCCACCGGGGGGAGGGACACCCGGGGGCACGAGCAGTACTTC,CATGGRDTRGHEQYF
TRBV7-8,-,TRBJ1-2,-,TGTGCCAGCAGCTTAGTCCCGGGGTTAGCTAACTATGGCTACACCTTC,CASSLVPGLANYGYTF
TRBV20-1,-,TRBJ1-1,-,TGCAGTGCTATGAGACTGGCTGAAGCTTTCTTT,CSAMRLAEAFF
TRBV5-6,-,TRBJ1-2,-,TGTGCCAGCAGCTTGAGGGGTAACAGTCTCTATGGCTACACCTTC,CASSLRGNSLYGYTF
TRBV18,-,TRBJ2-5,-,TGTGCCAGCTCACCACCCTCCCTAAACCAAGAGACCCAGTACTTC,CASSPPSLNQETQYF
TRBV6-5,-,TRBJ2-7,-,TGTGCCAGCACCTACAGGCAGGCAACGCCATGGGAGCAGTACTTC,CASTYRQATPWEQYF
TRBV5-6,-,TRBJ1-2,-,TGTGCCAGCAGCTTGGGTAGGGGAAGTTATGGCTACACCTTC,CASSLGRGSYGYTF
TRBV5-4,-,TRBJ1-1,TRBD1,TGTGCCAGCAGCAGGGACAGGGGGACTACTGAAGCTTTCTTT,CASSRDRGTTEAFF
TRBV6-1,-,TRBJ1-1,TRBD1,TGTGCCAGCAGTGAATTTCCACAGGGGGCGATGGGAAGTACTGAAGCTTTCTTT,CASSEFPQGAMGSTEAFF
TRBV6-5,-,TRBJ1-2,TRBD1,TGTGCCAGCAGTGACGGACAGGGACGGGGCTACACCTTC,CASSDGQGRGYTF
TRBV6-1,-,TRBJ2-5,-,TGTGCCAGCAGTGAAGAGGGGTACCAAGAGACCCAGTACTTC,CASSEEGYQETQYF
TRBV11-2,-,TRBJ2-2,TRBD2,TGTGCCAGCAGCTTAGTAGGCGGGGGGAACACCGGGGAGCTGTTTTTT,CASSLVGGGNTGELFF
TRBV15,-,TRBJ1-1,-,TGTGCCACCAGCAGAGATCCCGTCAGGATCTTCAACACTGAAGCTTTCTTT,CATSRDPVRIFNTEAFF
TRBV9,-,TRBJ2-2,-,TGTGCCAGCAGCGTAGCCGTCTCCGGGGTGGGCACCGGGGAGCTGTTTTTT,CASSVAVSGVGTGELFF
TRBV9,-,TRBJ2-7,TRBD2,TGTGCCAGCAGCGTAGCGGCTAGCGGGGGGCCTTACGAGCAGTACTTC,CASSVAASGGPYEQYF
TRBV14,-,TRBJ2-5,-,TGTGCCAGCAGCCAGCCGGGACACGGGGTGGAGACCCAGTACTTC,CASSQPGHGVETQYF
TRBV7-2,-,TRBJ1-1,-,TGTGCCAGCAGCTTAGACAGGAGAACTGAAGCTTTCTTT,CASSLDRRTEAFF
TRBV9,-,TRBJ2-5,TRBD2,TGTGCCAGCAGCGTTAGCGGGGGGGCCGGAGAGACCCAGTACTTC,CASSVSGGAGETQYF
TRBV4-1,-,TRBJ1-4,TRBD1,TGCGCCAGCAGCCAAGGCGACAGGGGAGGGCTTAATGAAAAACTGTTTTTT,CASSQGDRGGLNEKLFF
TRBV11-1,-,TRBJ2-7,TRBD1,TGTGCCAGCAGCAATGGACAGGGGGTGTCCTACGAGCAGTACTTC,CASSNGQGVSYEQYF
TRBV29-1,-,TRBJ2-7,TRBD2,TGCAGCGTTGGAGGACTAGCGGTTAGCGAGCAGTACTTC,CSVGGLAVSEQYF
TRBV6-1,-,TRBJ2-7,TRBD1,TGTGCCAGCAGCTCCCGGGACAGGTCCTACGAGCAGTACTTC,CASSSRDRSYEQYF
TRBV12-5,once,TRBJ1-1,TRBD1,TGTGCTAGTGGGGCACAGGGGGGGGTGAACACTGAAGCTTTCTTT,CASGAQGGVNTEAFF
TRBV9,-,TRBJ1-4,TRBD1,TGTGCCAGCAGCGTAGGGAGACAGGGGGAATATTCTACAACTAATGAAAAACTGTTTTTT,CASSVGRQGEYSTTNEKLFF
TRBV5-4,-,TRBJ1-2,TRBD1,TGTGCCAGCAGCTTGTCCGGGACAGGGAGTAACTATGGCTACACCTTC,CASSLSGTGSNYGYTF
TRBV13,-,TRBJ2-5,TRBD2,TGTGCCAGCAGCTTAAACGGGAGGGCCGGAGAGACCCAGTACTTC,CASSLNGRAGETQYF